The rows below give T cell receptor beta chains drawn from one sample of a study of T cells in localized non-small cell lung cancer. Generated by immunoSEQ multiplex PCR, the TCRdb table keeps only in-frame clones and is missing some. The sample carries 60,000 or so clones, around 81% recorded once. Sequenced here: PBMCs, sampled before any cancer treatment. The receptor source for this set is a man aged 35-69 years with stage II lung adenocarcinoma. CDR3s include the opening cysteine and the closing phenylalanine or tryptophan. D genes are given only for firm matches. The size entry is marked missing in some rows and otherwise reads once, few, many or a size class.

CDR3 | DNA | J | size | V | D | length
CASIESRGWTTEAFF | TGTGCCAGTATAGAATCGCGGGGGTGGACCACTGAAGCTTTCTTT | TRBJ1-1 | NA | TRBV19 | NA | 15
CSVAGRENGYTF | TGCAGCGTTGCCGGCAGGGAGAATGGCTACACCTTC | TRBJ1-2 | once | TRBV29-1 | NA | 12
CASSLVGLGNEKLFF | TGTGCCAGCAGCTTGGTGGGGTTGGGTAATGAAAAACTGTTTTTT | TRBJ1-4 | NA | TRBV5-6 | NA | 15
CASSVSWGTDYEQYF | TGTGCCAGCAGTGTTTCGTGGGGGACAGACTACGAGCAGTACTTC | TRBJ2-7 | few | TRBV6-1 | TRBD1 | 15
CASRLAGHNEQFF | TGTGCCAGCAGACTAGCGGGACACAATGAGCAGTTCTTC | TRBJ2-1 | NA | TRBV6-6 | TRBD2 | 13
CASSQESRTYGYTF | TGTGCCAGCAGCCAAGAGAGTCGAACCTATGGCTACACCTTC | TRBJ1-2 | once | TRBV4-2 | NA | 14
CASSQDLLQETQYF | TGCGCCAGCAGCCAAGATCTACTCCAAGAGACCCAGTACTTC | TRBJ2-5 | NA | TRBV4-3 | NA | 14
CASSGNQMGTQYF | TGCGCCAGCAGTGGGAACCAAATGGGGACCCAGTACTTC | TRBJ2-5 | NA | TRBV10-1 | NA | 13
CASSAVAGQGNYGYTF | TGTGCCAGCAGCGCCGTAGCGGGACAGGGGAACTATGGCTACACCTTC | TRBJ1-2 | NA | TRBV11-1 | TRBD1 | 16
CASSPTSASSYNEQFF | TGCGCCAGCAGCCCGACTAGCGCAAGCTCCTACAATGAGCAGTTCTTC | TRBJ2-1 | NA | TRBV5-1 | TRBD2 | 16
CASSPPSVEAQYF | TGTGCCAGCAGCCCACCTAGTGTCGAGGCCCAGTACTTC | TRBJ2-5 | NA | TRBV7-2 | NA | 13
CASSSLDWRLKGNEQFF | TGTGCCAGCAGCTCCCTTGACTGGCGGTTGAAGGGCAATGAGCAGTTCTTC | TRBJ2-1 | NA | TRBV11-3 | NA | 17
CASRKDGNTEAFF | TGTGCCAGCAGGAAGGACGGGAACACTGAAGCTTTCTTT | TRBJ1-1 | NA | TRBV6-5 | NA | 13
CASSPHRTGSSYEQYF | TGTGCCAGTAGTCCCCATCGGACAGGGAGCTCCTACGAGCAGTACTTC | TRBJ2-7 | NA | TRBV19 | TRBD1 | 16
CASSRAGTGDYGYTF | TGCGCCAGCAGCCGAGCCGGGACAGGGGACTATGGCTACACCTTC | TRBJ1-2 | NA | TRBV4-3 | TRBD1 | 15
CASSPPGSSYNEQFF | TGTGCCAGCAGCCCCCCGGGGAGCTCCTACAATGAGCAGTTCTTC | TRBJ2-1 | few | TRBV14 | NA | 15